This T cell receptor beta chain was recovered during a study of cytomegalovirus exposure and HLA in healthy donors. Study findings and constraints: What a later analysis showed was that several of the most significant clusters appeared linked to common viral pathogens.

Remarks on this clone: Antigen unknown.

The PCR had 60 Vbeta and 13 Jbeta primers. Profiling relied on immunoSEQ multiplex PCR, and the TCRdb table lists in-frame clones only, not all of them. The sample data list tens of thousands of clones. Germline lookup yields CDR1 LGHNA and CDR2 YNFKEQ. Trimming took 1 base from V and 0 from J; bases not matched to a gene: 5. The CDR3 contains 16 residues. The receptor was isolated from a human donor in good health. Material for sequencing was PBMCs. J is TRBJ1-1 and V is TRBV4-2; 7 bases map to TRBD1. The DNA for the CDR3 is TGTGCCAGCAGCCAAGTTTCCGGGACAGTGAACACTGAAGCTTTCTTT. Translating it yields CASSQVSGTVNTEAFF.